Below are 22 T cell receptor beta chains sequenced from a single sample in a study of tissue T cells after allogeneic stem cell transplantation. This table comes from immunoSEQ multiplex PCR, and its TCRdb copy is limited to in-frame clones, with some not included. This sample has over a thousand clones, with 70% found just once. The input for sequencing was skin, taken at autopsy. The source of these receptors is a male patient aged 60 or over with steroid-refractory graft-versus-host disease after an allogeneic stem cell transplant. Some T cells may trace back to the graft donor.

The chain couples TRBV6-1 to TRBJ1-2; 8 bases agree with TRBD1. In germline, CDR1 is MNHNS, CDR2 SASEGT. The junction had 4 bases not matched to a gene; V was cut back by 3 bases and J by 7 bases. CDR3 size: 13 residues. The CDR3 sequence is CASSETGVGGYTF. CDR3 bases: TGTGCCAGCAGTGAGACAGGGGTTGGTGGCTACACCTTC.

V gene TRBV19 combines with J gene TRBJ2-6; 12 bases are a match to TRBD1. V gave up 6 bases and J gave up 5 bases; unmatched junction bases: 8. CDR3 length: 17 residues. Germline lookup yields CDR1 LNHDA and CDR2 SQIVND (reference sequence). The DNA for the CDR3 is TGTGCCAGTAGGGGGGGACAGGGGGCGCTGAGGGCCAACGTCCTGACTTTC. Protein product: CASRGGQGALRANVLTF. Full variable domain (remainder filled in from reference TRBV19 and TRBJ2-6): DGGITQSPKYLFRKEGQNVTLSCEQNLNHDAMYWYRQDPGQGLRLIYYSQIVNDFQKGDIAEGYSVSREKKESFPLTVTSAQKNPTAFYLCASRGGQGALRANVLTFGAGSRLTVL.

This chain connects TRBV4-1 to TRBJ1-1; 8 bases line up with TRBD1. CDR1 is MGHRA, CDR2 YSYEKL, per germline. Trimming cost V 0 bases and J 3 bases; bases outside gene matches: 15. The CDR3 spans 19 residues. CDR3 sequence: CASSQEAYRTGLGDTEAFF. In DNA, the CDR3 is TGCGCCAGCAGCCAAGAAGCCTACCGGACAGGGCTGGGGGACACTGAAGCTTTCTTT.

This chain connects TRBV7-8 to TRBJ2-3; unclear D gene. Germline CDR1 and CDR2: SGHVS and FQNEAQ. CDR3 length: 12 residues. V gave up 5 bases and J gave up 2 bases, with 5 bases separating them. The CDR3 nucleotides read TGTGCCAGCAGCAGAGCCACAGATACGCAGTATTTT. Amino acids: CASSRATDTQYF.

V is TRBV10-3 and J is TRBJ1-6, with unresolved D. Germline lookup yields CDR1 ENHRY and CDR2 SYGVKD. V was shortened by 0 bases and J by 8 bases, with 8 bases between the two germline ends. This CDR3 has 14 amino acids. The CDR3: CAISESYTYSPLHF. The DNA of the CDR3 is TGTGCCATCAGTGAGTCGTACACGTATTCACCCCTCCACTTT.

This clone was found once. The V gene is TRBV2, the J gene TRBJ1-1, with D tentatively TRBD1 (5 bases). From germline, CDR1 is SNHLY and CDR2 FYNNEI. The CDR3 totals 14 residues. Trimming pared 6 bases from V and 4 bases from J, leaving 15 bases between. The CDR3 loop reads CASSLQGRGTEAFF. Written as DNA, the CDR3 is TGTGCCAGCAGCCTCCAGGGTAGGGGCACTGAAGCTTTCTTT.

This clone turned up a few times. The chain's CDR3 is CASWDGTSINNEQFF. The CDR3 region has the DNA TGTGCCAGTTGGGATGGGACTAGCATCAACAATGAGCAGTTCTTC. This rearrangement joins TRBV27 to TRBJ2-1, with 9 nucleotides matching TRBD2. Per germline, CDR1 MNHEY and CDR2 SMNVEV (reference sequence). The CDR3 is made up of 15 amino acids. The junction had 11 bases not matched to a gene; V was cut back by 9 bases and J by 5 bases.

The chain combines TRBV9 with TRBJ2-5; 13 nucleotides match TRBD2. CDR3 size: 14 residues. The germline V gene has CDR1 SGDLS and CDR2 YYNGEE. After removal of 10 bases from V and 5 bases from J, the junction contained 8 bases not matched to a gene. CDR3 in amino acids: CACKLAGGPETQYF. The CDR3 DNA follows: TGTGCCTGCAAACTAGCGGGGGGGCCGGAGACCCAGTACTTC.

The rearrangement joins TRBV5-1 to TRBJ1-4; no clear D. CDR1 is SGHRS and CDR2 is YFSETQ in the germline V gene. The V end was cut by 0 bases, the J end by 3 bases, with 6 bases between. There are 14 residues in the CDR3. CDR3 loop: CASSLERANEKLFF. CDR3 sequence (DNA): TGCGCCAGCAGCTTGGAACGGGCTAATGAAAAACTGTTTTTT.

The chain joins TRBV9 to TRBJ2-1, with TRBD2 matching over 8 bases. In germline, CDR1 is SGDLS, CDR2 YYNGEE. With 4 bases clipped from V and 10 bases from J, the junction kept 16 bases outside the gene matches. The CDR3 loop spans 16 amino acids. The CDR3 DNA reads TGTGCCAGCAGCATAGATTTCGGTGGGACGGGGGGGGAGCAGTTCTTC. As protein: CASSIDFGGTGGEQFF.

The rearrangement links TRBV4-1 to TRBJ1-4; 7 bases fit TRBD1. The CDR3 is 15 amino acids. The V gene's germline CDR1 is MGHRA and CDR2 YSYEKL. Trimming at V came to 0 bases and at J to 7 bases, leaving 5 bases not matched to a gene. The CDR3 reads CASSQDGTAGEKLFF. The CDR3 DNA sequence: TGCGCCAGCAGCCAAGACGGGACAGCAGGTGAAAAACTGTTTTTT.

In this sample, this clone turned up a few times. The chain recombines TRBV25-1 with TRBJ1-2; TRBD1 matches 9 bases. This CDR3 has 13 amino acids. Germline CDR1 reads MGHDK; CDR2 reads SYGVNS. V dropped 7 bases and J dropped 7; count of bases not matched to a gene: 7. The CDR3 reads CASKSYRGLGYTF. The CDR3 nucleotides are TGTGCCAGCAAATCATACAGGGGGCTTGGCTACACCTTC.

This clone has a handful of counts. The CDR3 nucleotides read TGTGCCTGCCGTCTCTCTGGGGCCAACGTCCTGACTTTC. It yields the protein CACRLSGANVLTF. The V gene is TRBV12-3 or TRBV12-4, the J gene TRBJ2-6; the D is unclear. CDR3 length: 13 residues. V shed 11 bases and J shed 0 bases, with 8 bases lying between them.

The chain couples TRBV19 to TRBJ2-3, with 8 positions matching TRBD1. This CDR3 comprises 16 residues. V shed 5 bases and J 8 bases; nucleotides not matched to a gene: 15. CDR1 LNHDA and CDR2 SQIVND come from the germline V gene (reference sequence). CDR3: CASSLGQGVVRGTQYF. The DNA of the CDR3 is TGTGCCAGTAGTCTCGGACAGGGCGTAGTGAGGGGTACGCAGTATTTT.

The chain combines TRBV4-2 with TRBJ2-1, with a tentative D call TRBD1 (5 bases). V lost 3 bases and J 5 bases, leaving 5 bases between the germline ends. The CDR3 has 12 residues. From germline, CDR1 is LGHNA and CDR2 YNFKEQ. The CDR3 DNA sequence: TGTGCCAGCAGCCACAGGGACAATGAGCAGTTCTTC. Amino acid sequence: CASSHRDNEQFF.

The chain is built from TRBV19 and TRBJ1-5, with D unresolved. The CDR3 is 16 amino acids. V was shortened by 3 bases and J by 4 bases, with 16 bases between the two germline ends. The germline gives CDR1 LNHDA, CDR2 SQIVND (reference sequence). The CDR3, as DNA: TGTGCCAGTAGTATCTCCTGGCAAGAACTAAATCAGCCCCAGCATTTT. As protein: CASSISWQELNQPQHF.

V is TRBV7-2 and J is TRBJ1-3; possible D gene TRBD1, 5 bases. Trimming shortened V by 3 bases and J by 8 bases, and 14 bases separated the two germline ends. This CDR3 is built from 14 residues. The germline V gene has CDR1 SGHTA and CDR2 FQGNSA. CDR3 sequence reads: CASSLLSGLDTIYF. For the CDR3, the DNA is TGTGCCAGCAGCTTGTTATCGGGGCTCGACACCATATATTTT.

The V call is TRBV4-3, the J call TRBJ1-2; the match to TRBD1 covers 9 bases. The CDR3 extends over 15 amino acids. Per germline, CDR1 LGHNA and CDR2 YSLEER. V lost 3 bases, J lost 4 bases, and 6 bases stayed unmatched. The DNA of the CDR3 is TGCGCCAGCAGCCAGGAAATACAGGGGGCCTATGGCTACACCTTC. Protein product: CASSQEIQGAYGYTF.

CDR3 region: CASSYWGGTEAFF. In nucleotides, the CDR3 is TGTGCCAGCAGTTACTGGGGCGGTACTGAAGCTTTCTTT. The chain carries TRBV6-5 and TRBJ1-1; D is possibly TRBD1 (5 bases). Germline V lookup: CDR1 MNHEY, CDR2 SVGAGI. CDR3 length: 13 residues. Trimming removed 1 base from V and 5 bases from J, with 8 bases in between.

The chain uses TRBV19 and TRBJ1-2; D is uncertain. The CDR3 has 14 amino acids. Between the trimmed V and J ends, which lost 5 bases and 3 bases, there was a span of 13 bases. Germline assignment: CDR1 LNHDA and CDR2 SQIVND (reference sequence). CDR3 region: CASSLGTLDYGYTF. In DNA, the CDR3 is TGTGCCAGTAGTCTCGGTACACTGGACTATGGCTACACCTTC.

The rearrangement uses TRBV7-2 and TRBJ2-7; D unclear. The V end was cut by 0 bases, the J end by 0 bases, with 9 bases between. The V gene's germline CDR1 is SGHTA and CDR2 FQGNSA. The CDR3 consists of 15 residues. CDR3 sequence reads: CASSLAHRSSYEQYF. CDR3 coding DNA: TGTGCCAGCAGCTTAGCGCACCGAAGCTCCTACGAGCAGTACTTC.

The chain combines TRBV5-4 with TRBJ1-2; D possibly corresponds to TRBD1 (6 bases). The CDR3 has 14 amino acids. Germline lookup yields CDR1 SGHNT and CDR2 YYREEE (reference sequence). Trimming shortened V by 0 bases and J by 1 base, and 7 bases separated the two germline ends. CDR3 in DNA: TGTGCCAGCAGCTTGGGGGGGCTTAACTATGGCTACACCTTC. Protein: CASSLGGLNYGYTF.